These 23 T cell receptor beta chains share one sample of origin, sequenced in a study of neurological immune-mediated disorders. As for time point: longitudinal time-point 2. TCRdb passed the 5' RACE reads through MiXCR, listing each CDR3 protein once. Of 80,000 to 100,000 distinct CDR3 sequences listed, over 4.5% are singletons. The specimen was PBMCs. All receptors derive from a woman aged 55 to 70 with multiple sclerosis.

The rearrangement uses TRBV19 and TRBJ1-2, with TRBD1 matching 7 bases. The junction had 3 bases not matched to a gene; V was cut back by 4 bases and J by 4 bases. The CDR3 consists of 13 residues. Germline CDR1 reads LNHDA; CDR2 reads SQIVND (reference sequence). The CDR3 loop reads CASSTRDSYGYTF. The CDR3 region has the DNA TGTGCCAGTAGTACCCGGGACAGCTATGGCTACACCTTC.

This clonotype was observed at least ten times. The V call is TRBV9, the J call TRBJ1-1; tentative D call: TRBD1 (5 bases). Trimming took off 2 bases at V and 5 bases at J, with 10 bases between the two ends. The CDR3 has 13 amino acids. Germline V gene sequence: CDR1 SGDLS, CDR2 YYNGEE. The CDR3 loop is CASSVQGGTEAFF. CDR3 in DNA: TGTGCCAGCAGCGTTCAGGGTGGGACTGAAGCTTTCTTT.

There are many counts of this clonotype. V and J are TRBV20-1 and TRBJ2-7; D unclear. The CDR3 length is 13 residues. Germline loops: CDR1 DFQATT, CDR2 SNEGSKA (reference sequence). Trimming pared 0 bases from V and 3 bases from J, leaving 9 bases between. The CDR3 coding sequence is TGCAGTGCTAGAGATCCGCCCCGCTACGAGCAGTACTTC. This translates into CSARDPPRYEQYF.

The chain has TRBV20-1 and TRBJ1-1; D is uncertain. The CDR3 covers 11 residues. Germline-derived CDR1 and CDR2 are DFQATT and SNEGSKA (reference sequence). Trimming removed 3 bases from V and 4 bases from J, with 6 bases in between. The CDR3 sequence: CSASWVTEAFF. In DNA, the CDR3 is TGCAGTGCTAGTTGGGTCACTGAAGCTTTCTTT.

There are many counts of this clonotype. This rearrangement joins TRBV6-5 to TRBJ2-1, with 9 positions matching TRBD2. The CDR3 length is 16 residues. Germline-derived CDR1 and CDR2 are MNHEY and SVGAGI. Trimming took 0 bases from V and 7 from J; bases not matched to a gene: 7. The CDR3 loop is CASSYSRLAGANEQFF. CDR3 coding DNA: TGTGCCAGCAGTTACTCCCGGTTAGCGGGGGCAAATGAGCAGTTCTTC.

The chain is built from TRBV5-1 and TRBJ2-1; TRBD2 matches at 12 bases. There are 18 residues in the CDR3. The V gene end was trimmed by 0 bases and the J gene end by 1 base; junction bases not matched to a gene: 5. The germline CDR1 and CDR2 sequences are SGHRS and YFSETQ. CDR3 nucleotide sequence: TGCGCCAGCAGCTTGGCACTAGCGGGGGGCCCGTCCTACAATGAGCAGTTCTTC. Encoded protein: CASSLALAGGPSYNEQFF.

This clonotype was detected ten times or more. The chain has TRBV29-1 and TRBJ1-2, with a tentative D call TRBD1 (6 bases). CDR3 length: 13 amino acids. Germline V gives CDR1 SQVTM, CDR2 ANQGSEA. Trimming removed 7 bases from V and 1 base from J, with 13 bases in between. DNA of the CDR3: TGCAGCGCCTTAACAGGGATTAACTATGGCTACACCTTC. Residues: CSALTGINYGYTF.

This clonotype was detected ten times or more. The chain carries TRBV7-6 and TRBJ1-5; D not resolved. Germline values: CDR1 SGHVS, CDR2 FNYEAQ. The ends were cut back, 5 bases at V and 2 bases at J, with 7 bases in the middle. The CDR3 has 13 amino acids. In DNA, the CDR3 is TGTGCCAGCAGCAGAGATGGCAATCAGCCCCAGCATTTT. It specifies CASSRDGNQPQHF.

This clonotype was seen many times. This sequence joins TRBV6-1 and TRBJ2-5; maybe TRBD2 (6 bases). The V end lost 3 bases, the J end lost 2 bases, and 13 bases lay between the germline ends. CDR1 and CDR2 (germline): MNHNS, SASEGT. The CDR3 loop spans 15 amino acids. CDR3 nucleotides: TGTGCCAGCAGTGAGACCCTCGGGACTCAAGAGACCCAGTACTTC. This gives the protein CASSETLGTQETQYF.

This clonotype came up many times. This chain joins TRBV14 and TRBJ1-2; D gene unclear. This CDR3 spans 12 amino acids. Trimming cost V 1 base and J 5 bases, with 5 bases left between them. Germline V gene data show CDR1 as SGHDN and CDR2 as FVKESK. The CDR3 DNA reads TGTGCCAGCAGCCAAGCCTCTTATGGCTACACCTTC. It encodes CASSQASYGYTF.

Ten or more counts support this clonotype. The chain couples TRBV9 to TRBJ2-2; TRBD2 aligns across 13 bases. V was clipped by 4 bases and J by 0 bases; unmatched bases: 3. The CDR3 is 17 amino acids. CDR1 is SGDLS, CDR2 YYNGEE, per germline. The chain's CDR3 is CASSKTSGGTNTGELFF. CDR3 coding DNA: TGTGCCAGCAGCAAGACTAGCGGGGGGACGAACACCGGGGAGCTGTTTTTT.

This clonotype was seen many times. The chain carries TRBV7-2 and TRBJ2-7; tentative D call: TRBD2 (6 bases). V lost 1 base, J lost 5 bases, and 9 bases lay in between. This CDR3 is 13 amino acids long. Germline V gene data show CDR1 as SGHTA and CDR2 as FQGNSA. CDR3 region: CASSLVGGNEQYF. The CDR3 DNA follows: TGTGCCAGCAGCTTAGTAGGAGGGAACGAGCAGTACTTC.

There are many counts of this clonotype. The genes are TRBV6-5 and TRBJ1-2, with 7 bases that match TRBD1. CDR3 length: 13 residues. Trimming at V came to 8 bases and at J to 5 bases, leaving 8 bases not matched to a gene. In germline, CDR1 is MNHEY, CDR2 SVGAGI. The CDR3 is CASRTGGSYGYTF. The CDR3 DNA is TGTGCCAGCCGGACAGGAGGATCATATGGCTACACCTTC.

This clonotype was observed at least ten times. The CDR3 nucleotides are TGCGCCAGCAGCGAGGACACCCATGGCTACACCTTC. Its translation: CASSEDTHGYTF. This sequence joins TRBV5-1 and TRBJ1-2; D may be TRBD1 (5 bases). With 4 bases removed from V and 6 bases from J, the gap between germline ends came to 10 bases. The germline CDR1 and CDR2 sequences are SGHRS and YFSETQ. This CDR3 contains 12 residues.

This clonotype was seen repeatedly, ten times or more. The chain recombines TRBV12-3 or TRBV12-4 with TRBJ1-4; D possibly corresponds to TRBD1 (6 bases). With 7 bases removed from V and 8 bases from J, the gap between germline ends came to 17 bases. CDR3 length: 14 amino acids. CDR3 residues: CASTRDTGMEKLFF. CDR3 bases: TGTGCCAGCACCAGGGACACCGGGATGGAAAAACTGTTTTTT.

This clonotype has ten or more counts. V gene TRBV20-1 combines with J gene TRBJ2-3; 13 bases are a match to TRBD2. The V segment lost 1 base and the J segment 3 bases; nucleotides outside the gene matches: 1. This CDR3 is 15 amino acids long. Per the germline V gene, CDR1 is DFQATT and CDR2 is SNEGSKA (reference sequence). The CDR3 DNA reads TGCAGTGCTAGAGGGACTAGCGGGGGAACAGATACGCAGTATTTT. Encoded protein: CSARGTSGGTDTQYF.

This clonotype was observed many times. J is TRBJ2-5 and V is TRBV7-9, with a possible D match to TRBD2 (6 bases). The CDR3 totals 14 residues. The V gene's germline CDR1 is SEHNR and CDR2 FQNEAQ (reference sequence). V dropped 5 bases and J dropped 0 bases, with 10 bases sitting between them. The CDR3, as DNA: TGTGCCAGCAGCCCGGGGGTTGACCAAGAGACCCAGTACTTC. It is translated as CASSPGVDQETQYF.

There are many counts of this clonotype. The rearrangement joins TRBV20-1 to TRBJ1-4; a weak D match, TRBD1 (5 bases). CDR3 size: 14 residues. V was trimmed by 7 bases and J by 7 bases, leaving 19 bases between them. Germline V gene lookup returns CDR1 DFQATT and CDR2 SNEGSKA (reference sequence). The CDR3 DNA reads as TGCAGTGTTTCTGGGGGGGGGACGGGTGAAAAACTGTTTTTT. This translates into CSVSGGGTGEKLFF.

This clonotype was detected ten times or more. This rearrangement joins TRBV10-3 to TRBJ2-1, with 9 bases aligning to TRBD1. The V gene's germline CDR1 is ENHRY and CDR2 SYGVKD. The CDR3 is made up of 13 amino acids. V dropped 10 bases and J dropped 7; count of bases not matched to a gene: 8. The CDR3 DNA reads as TGTGCCAACCGGGACAGGGCACGAAATGAGCAGTTCTTC. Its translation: CANRDRARNEQFF.

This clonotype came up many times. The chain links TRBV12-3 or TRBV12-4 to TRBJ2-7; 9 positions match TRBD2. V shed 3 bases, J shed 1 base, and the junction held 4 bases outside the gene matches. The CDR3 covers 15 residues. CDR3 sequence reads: CASSLGSGGSYEQYF. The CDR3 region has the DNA TGTGCCAGCAGTTTGGGAAGCGGGGGGTCCTACGAGCAGTACTTC.

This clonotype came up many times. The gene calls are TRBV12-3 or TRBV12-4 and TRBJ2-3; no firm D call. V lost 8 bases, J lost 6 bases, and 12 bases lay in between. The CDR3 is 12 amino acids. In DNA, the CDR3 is TGTGCCAGCGCGCTAGTTTCGGATACGCAGTATTTT. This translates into CASALVSDTQYF.

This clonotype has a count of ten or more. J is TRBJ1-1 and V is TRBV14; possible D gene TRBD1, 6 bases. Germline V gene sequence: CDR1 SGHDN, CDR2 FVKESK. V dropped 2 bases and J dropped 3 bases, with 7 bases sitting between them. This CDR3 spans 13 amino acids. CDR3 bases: TGTGCCAGCAGCCAACAGGGGCACACTGAAGCTTTCTTT. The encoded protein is CASSQQGHTEAFF.

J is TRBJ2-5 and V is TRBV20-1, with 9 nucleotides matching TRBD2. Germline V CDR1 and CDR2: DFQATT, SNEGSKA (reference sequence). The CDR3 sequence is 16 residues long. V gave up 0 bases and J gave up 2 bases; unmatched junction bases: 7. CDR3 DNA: TGCAGTGCTAGAGATGTCCTAGCGGGGACACAAGAGACCCAGTACTTC. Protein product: CSARDVLAGTQETQYF.